The 24 T cell receptor beta chains below come from one sample, sequenced in a study of immune heterogeneity within non-small cell lung tumors. Genomic DNA extracted from bulk tumor tissue served as template. A total of 600 ng was used per sample. Each primary tumor yielded several biopsies, collected far apart from one another at surgery. Untreated, newly diagnosed non-small cell lung cancer patients underwent curative surgery. Multiplex PCR (32 V and 13 J primers) was used to amplify the TCR beta CDR3. TCRdb recomputed calls from the multiplex PCR reads with MiXCR, one row per CDR3 protein. The table has approximately 6,300 distinct CDR3 sequences, 22% seen once. Sequenced input: lung tumor tissue. These receptor sequences come from a female donor with non-small cell lung cancer.

Turning to this clonotype: The junction departs from the called germline gene at one end, perhaps through a read error. The gene calls are TRBV14 and TRBJ2-1; D is uncertain. The CDR3 consists of 14 residues. Germline V gene data show CDR1 as SGHDN and CDR2 as FVKESK. CDR3 loop: CASSQRQGYNEQFF. CDR3 bases: TGTGCCAGTAGCCAACGGCAAGGTTACAATGAGCAGTTCTTC.

The chain combines TRBV19 with TRBJ2-3, with D possibly matching TRBD2 (5 bases). The germline V gene has CDR1 LNHDA and CDR2 SQIVND (reference sequence). The CDR3 covers 13 residues. V was cut by 8 bases and J by 2 bases, with 11 bases left in between. In DNA form, the CDR3 reads TGTGCCAGTGAGGAGCGGACCACAGATACGCAGTATTTT. Translating it yields CASEERTTDTQYF. The variable domain in full, completed from reference TRBV19 and TRBJ2-3, reads DGGITQSPKYLFRKEGQNVTLSCEQNLNHDAMYWYRQDPGQGLRLIYYSQIVNDFQKGDIAEGYSVSREKKESFPLTVTSAQKNPTAFYLCASEERTTDTQYFGPGTRLTVL.

By sample share, this clonotype is medium-sized. V usage is TRBV11-2 and J usage is TRBJ2-7; D unclear. Germline CDR1 and CDR2: SGHAT and FQNNGV. CDR3 length: 14 amino acids. Trimming left V 1 base short and J 2 bases short, with 9 bases between. CDR3 in amino acids: CASSLGGPPYEQYF. CDR3 sequence (DNA): TGTGCCAGCAGCTTAGGTGGACCGCCCTACGAGCAGTACTTC.

The V gene is TRBV30, the J gene TRBJ2-5; the D gene could be TRBD1 or TRBD2 (6 bases each). V was pared by 4 bases and J by 5 bases, with 11 bases between. This CDR3 comprises 12 residues. Germline CDR1 reads GTSNPN; CDR2 reads SVGIG (reference sequence). Written as DNA, the CDR3 is TGTGCCTGGACAGGGGCGGGGGAGACCCAGTACTTC. The encoded protein is CAWTGAGETQYF. The full variable domain, its missing parts supplied by reference TRBV30 and TRBJ2-5, is SQTIHQWPATLVQPVGSPLSLECTVEGTSNPNLYWYRQAAGRGLQLLFYSVGIGQISSEVPQNLSASRPQDRQFILSSKKLLLSDSGFYLCAWTGAGETQYFGPGTRLLVL.

This clonotype has only a few counts. The chain combines TRBV12-3 or TRBV12-4 with TRBJ2-1; D is undetermined. V lost 2 bases to trimming and J lost 3 bases, with 2 bases between them. The length of the CDR3 is 12 residues. The chain's CDR3 is CASSLLYNEQFF. CDR3 bases: TGTGCCAGCAGTTTACTCTACAATGAGCAGTTCTTC.

In this sample, this clonotype turned up a few times. V usage is TRBV9 and J usage is TRBJ2-5; maybe TRBD2 (5 bases). Germline V lookup: CDR1 SGDLS, CDR2 YYNGEE. The V gene lost 3 bases and the J gene lost 4 bases, with 16 bases spanning the gap. The CDR3 loop spans 15 amino acids. The CDR3: CASSARESWGETQYF. As DNA, the CDR3 is TGTGCCAGCAGCGCTAGGGAGAGCTGGGGAGAGACCCAGTACTTC.

On this clonotype itself: This could be a read error, since a much larger clone is one nucleotide away. V is TRBV9 and J is TRBJ2-1; 12 nucleotides match TRBD1. CDR1 is SGDLS and CDR2 is YYNGEE in the germline V gene. The CDR3 loop spans 19 amino acids. CDR3 sequence: CASSPEGTGGPSSYNQQFF. CDR3 DNA: TGTGCCAGCAGCCCAGAGGGGACAGGGGGCCCCAGCTCCTACAATCAGCAGTTCTTC.

Remarks on this clonotype: A much more abundant neighbour one base away suggests this may be a read error. The chain combines TRBV2 with TRBJ2-1; perhaps TRBD1 as D (5 bases). The CDR3 totals 13 residues. Germline V gene lookup returns CDR1 SNHLY and CDR2 FYNNEI. CDR3 amino acids: CASSGDRYNEQLF. The CDR3 DNA reads TGTGCCAGCAGTGGAGACAGATACAATGAGCAGCTCTTC.

The rearrangement joins TRBV7-8 to TRBJ1-1, with D hard to call. Trimming pared 2 bases from V and 1 base from J, leaving 5 bases between. The CDR3 runs to 13 residues. Germline values: CDR1 SGHVS, CDR2 FQNEAQ. CDR3: CASSLNGNTEAFF. As DNA, the CDR3 is TGTGCCAGCAGCTTAAATGGGAACACTGAAGCTTTCTTT.

The CDR3 reads CASSEVLAGSTGELFF. In nucleotides, the CDR3 is TGTGCCAGCAGTGAAGTATTGGCGGGAAGCACCGGGGAGCTGTTTTTT. The chain couples TRBV6-1 to TRBJ2-2; perhaps TRBD2 as D (6 bases). V was clipped by 1 base and J by 4 bases, with 13 bases between them. The CDR3 consists of 16 residues. Germline lookup yields CDR1 MNHNS and CDR2 SASEGT.

By sample share, this clonotype is medium-sized. The rearrangement links TRBV30 to TRBJ2-1; 8 positions match TRBD2. This CDR3 is 16 amino acids long. The junction had 13 bases not matched to a gene; V was cut back by 4 bases and J by 5 bases. Looked up from germline, CDR1 is GTSNPN and CDR2 is SVGIG (reference sequence). CDR3 in amino acids: CAWKHLGLGPHNEQFF. DNA for the CDR3: TGTGCCTGGAAGCACTTGGGACTAGGCCCCCACAATGAGCAGTTCTTC.

This chain connects TRBV12-3 or TRBV12-4 to TRBJ2-1; 12 bases are a match to TRBD2. J was trimmed by 9 bases and V by 7 bases; bases with no gene match: 7. The CDR3 covers 14 residues. CDR3 loop: CASIASGGAGEQFF. CDR3 in DNA: TGTGCCAGCATCGCTAGCGGGGGGGCCGGTGAGCAGTTCTTC.

A note on this clonotype: A much larger clone differs from this one at a single base, so this may be a read error. J is TRBJ2-2 and V is TRBV10-1, with TRBD1 matching over 8 bases. Trimming removed 4 bases from V and 0 bases from J; junction bases left unmatched: 1. Germline CDR1 reads WNHNN; CDR2 reads SYGVQD (reference sequence). This CDR3 comprises 15 residues. Here the CDR3 DNA reads TGCGCCAGCAGTGGGGACAGGTCGAACACCGGGGAGCTGTTTTTT. This translates into CASSGDRSNTGELFF.

The V and J genes are TRBV6-2 or TRBV6-3 and TRBJ2-2; D may correspond to TRBD1 or TRBD2 (6 bases each). CDR3 length equals 15 residues. V lost 8 bases and J 1 base, leaving 14 bases between the germline ends. The germline V gene encodes CDR1 MNHEY and CDR2 SVGEGT. The CDR3: CASDAGTKNTGELFF. CDR3 sequence (DNA): TGTGCCAGCGACGCGGGGACAAAGAACACCGGGGAGCTGTTTTTT.

This chain uses TRBV6-1 with TRBJ2-2; D unclear. This CDR3 is built from 15 residues. V was trimmed by 5 bases and J by 0 bases, leaving 10 bases between them. Germline V gene lookup returns CDR1 MNHNS and CDR2 SASEGT. The CDR3 sequence is CASSRWTANTGELFF. The CDR3 bases are TGTGCCAGCAGTCGTTGGACGGCGAACACCGGGGAGCTGTTTTTT.

In its sample, this clonotype was seen a few times. The chain carries TRBV6-2 or TRBV6-3 and TRBJ1-5, with D tentatively TRBD1 (6 bases). The V end was cut by 9 bases, the J end by 2 bases, with 11 bases between. The CDR3 is 13 residues long. Germline V gene data show CDR1 as MNHEY and CDR2 as SVGEGT. DNA of the CDR3: TGTGCCAGTATGGACAGCGGCAATCAGCCCCAGCATTTT. Protein product: CASMDSGNQPQHF.

This clonotype is labeled as medium-sized. The chain is built from TRBV4-2 and TRBJ2-5; D is undetermined. The V gene's germline CDR1 is LGHNA and CDR2 YNFKEQ. V was trimmed by 1 base and J by 4 bases, leaving 13 bases between them. The CDR3 spans 15 residues. The CDR3 DNA follows: TGTGCCAGCAGCCAAGGCCAGGATGTCGGAGAGACCCAGTACTTC. The encoded protein is CASSQGQDVGETQYF.

As concerns this clonotype: Given a much more abundant clone one base away, this may be a read error. The V and J genes are TRBV4-1 and TRBJ2-3, with 11 bases fitting TRBD2. After removal of 4 bases from V and 2 bases from J, the junction contained 11 bases not matched to a gene. CDR3 length: 18 amino acids. The germline V gene has CDR1 MGHRA and CDR2 YSYEKL. The CDR3 nucleotides are TGCGCCAGCAGCCGCCCGGGAGTAGCGGGAGGGATCACAGATACGCAGTATTTT. It yields the protein CASSRPGVAGGITDTQYF.

Points on this clonotype: The junction does not match germline at one end; this may be a read error. This sequence joins TRBV19 and TRBJ1-1, with 8 bases lining up with TRBD1. The CDR3 length is 13 residues. Per germline, CDR1 LNHDA and CDR2 SQIVND (reference sequence). In DNA, the CDR3 is TGTTCCAGTAGGACAGGGCCGGACACTGAAGCTTTCTTT. Protein: CSSRTGPDTEAFF.

In this sample, this clonotype turned up a few times. The V gene is TRBV29-1, the J gene TRBJ2-5; 8 bases match TRBD2. Germline lookup yields CDR1 SQVTM and CDR2 ANQGSEA. The CDR3 consists of 13 residues. V shed 8 bases and J 5 bases; nucleotides not matched to a gene: 10. CDR3 region: CSITGLEAETQYF. The CDR3 DNA sequence: TGCAGCATCACGGGACTAGAGGCTGAGACCCAGTACTTC.

J is TRBJ1-2 and V is TRBV7-3; D perhaps matches TRBD1 (6 bases). Germline-derived CDR1 and CDR2 are SGHTA and FQGTGA. The CDR3 loop spans 15 amino acids. V was pared by 5 bases and J by 6 bases, with 19 bases between. CDR3 sequence (DNA): TGTGCCAGCAGCCTAGCCCCGGGACATGATGATGGCTACACCTTC. It codes for CASSLAPGHDDGYTF.

Relative to its sample, this clonotype is medium-sized. This sequence joins TRBV5-6 and TRBJ2-7, with 9 positions matching TRBD2. CDR3 size: 17 residues. CDR1 is SGHDT, CDR2 YYEEEE, per germline. V was clipped by 4 bases and J by 3 bases; unmatched bases: 14. The DNA of the CDR3 is TGTGCCAGCAGCCCCCAGCGGGCGGGAGGGCCGAGCTACGAGCAGTACTTC. Encoded protein: CASSPQRAGGPSYEQYF.

This clonotype is labeled as medium-sized. The CDR3 DNA reads TGTGCCAGCAGATTCACCGGGACTAGCGGGATCGCATACAATGAGCAGTTCTTC. It yields the protein CASRFTGTSGIAYNEQFF. V usage is TRBV2 and J usage is TRBJ2-1; 13 positions agree with TRBD2. J was trimmed by 4 bases and V by 6 bases; bases with no gene match: 12. CDR1 SNHLY and CDR2 FYNNEI come from the germline V gene. The length of the CDR3 is 18 residues.

On this clonotype itself: This may stem from a read error, because a much larger clone lies one nucleotide away. The chain employs TRBV24-1 and TRBJ2-6, with D hard to call. The CDR3 is made up of 16 amino acids. CDR1 and CDR2 from the germline V gene are KGHDR and SFDVKD. For the CDR3, the DNA is TGTGCCACCAGTGATAGGGTGCCCCCTGGGACCAACGTCCTGACTTTC. It is translated as CATSDRVPPGTNVLTF.